This entry lists 5 T cell receptor beta chains sequenced from one sample in a study of T cells in Graves' hyperthyroidism and ophthalmopathy. TCR beta CDR3 sequences were amplified from RNA transcripts. With the HTBI primer set, the TCR CDR3 went through a first round of RT-PCR. MiXCR, applied by TCRdb to the multiplex PCR reads, yields one record per CDR3 protein. The table includes around 430,000 distinct CDR3 sequences, under 15% detected once. Sequencing input: blood. These receptors originate from a woman aged 30 to 39 with Graves' hyperthyroidism.

Ten or more counts support this clonotype. This chain uses TRBV11-1 with TRBJ2-7; D is unresolved. Germline V gene sequence: CDR1 SGHAT, CDR2 FQDESV (reference sequence). With 6 bases removed from V and 6 bases from J, the gap between germline ends came to 12 bases. The CDR3 is 12 residues long. The CDR3 region has the DNA TGTGCCAGCAGATCCGGGCCTATCGAGCAGTACTTC. Translated, it gives CASRSGPIEQYF.

This clonotype was observed a handful of times. J is TRBJ1-6 and V is TRBV5-1; D is ambiguous. This CDR3 has 14 amino acids. Germline loops: CDR1 SGHRS, CDR2 YFSETQ. V was trimmed by 3 bases and J by 8 bases, leaving 12 bases between them. CDR3 region: CASSSEGGDSPLHF. As DNA, the CDR3 is TGCGCCAGCAGCTCCGAGGGCGGGGATTCACCCCTCCACTTT.

In its sample, this clonotype was seen a few times. The rearrangement joins TRBV3-1 to TRBJ2-2; 10 positions match TRBD2. V trimming: 3 bases; J trimming: 6 bases; junction bases outside the gene matches: 4. Per the germline V gene, CDR1 is LGHDT and CDR2 is YNNKEL (reference sequence). The CDR3 has 15 residues. The CDR3 nucleotides read TGTGCCAGCAGCCACACGCTAGCGGGAGCCGGGGAGCTGTTTTTT. Protein product: CASSHTLAGAGELFF.

This clonotype appeared many times. The chain joins TRBV6-2 or TRBV6-3 to TRBJ2-5; 7 nucleotides align to TRBD2. CDR3 length: 15 residues. V was clipped by 5 bases and J by 6 bases; unmatched bases: 12. Germline CDR1 is MNHEY and CDR2 is SVGEGT. CDR3 DNA sequence: TGTGCCAGCAGTGGGGCTAGCGGCCCATCGAAGACCCAGTACTTC. Its translation is CASSGASGPSKTQYF.

This clonotype has at least ten counts. The V and J genes are TRBV6-1 and TRBJ2-7; D remains ambiguous. The CDR3 consists of 15 residues. The germline gives CDR1 MNHNS, CDR2 SASEGT. V lost 5 bases to trimming and J lost 5 bases, with 19 bases between them. The chain's CDR3 is CASSRATSGSNEQYF. The CDR3, as DNA: TGTGCCAGCAGTCGGGCCACGTCGGGTTCGAACGAGCAGTACTTC.